This T cell receptor (beta chain) derives from a study of long-term antiretroviral therapy in people with HIV (dated by TCRdb to between 2022 and 2023). Regarding the complete study: The earliest samples were collected approximately a decade before the 2015 WHO recommendation for immediate ART, a period when ART was typically delayed until CD4 counts fell. This retrospective serial study examined whether starting ART and sustained HIV suppression were associated with changes in the composition and diversity of the TRB repertoire in peripheral blood. A total of some 200 cryopreserved PBMC samples came from 25 to 35 adults with confirmed HIV infection and were collected serially over a mean of roughly 6 years (range 1-12). About 40% of the 30 participants with HIV were female. No cross-contamination during QIAcube processing turned up in test extractions that ran a monoclonal T-cell line alongside 25 to 35 polyclonal samples.

Beyond this particular receptor, the publication reports: The repertoire was dominated across all time points by expanded TRB clones identified before ART initiation, although this dominance was seen to fluctuate and to decrease in many PLHIV after ART. Owing to limited PBMC availability, only the TCR beta chain was sequenced, without alpha chain pairing. HIV repertoires had narrower CDR3 length ranges than controls, and the network structure suggested an antigen-experienced repertoire that shifted only slightly toward naive after ART. Samples dated from the mid-2000s to the late 2010s, and the ART regimens used may be less effective than current ones. Starting ART was linked to a significant rise in TRB diversity, yet even after long-term ART the diversity remained significantly lower than in transplant donor controls. Inferences about post-ART repertoire changes were limited because no data were available on ART adherence, viral resistance or therapy changes. Because cell numbers in pre-ART samples were limited, unsorted PBMC were profiled instead of sorted CD4+ and CD8+ T cells.

Inclusion was restricted to participants for whom at least one PBMC sample before ART initiation and at least two post-ART samples were available. Every participant with HIV received treatment in the United States of America. Cryopreserved samples of roughly 0.95-10 million PBMC were thawed and washed before DNA extraction. At the time of the earliest PBMC sample for each participant with HIV, ages ranged from roughly 23 to 60 years. PBMC samples were contributed by each participant from 1-4 timepoints before ART initiation and 2-8 timepoints after ART initiation, with a median of 7 samples. Serial HIV viral load, CD4+ T-cell count, ART history and demographic data were obtained for every participant. A Qiagen kit on a QIAcube was used to extract genomic DNA from unsorted PBMC, with samples processed in batches of 12. Trimming leaves V shorter by 1 base and J shorter by 3 bases, with the junction holding 12 bases beyond the gene matches. CDR1 MGHDK and CDR2 SYGVNS were looked up in the germline V gene. The CDR3 starts with the cysteine, ends with the phenylalanine, and has 18 residues. Kept here is only the CDR3 DNA, which spans 54 bases and is read in frame from base 1.

The immunoSEQ hsTCRB v3.0 assay was used at survey level resolution for TRB variable region sequencing. The targeted TRB sequencing depth was roughly 40,000-55,000 T-cell genomes per sample. Pooled TRB libraries were sequenced on an Illumina MiSeq with a v3 150-cycle kit. The study's own analysis went as follows. Repertoire analysis ran in R within a reproducible Nextflow workflow covering QC, data transformation and analysis. LymphoSeq2, an R package for exploring AIRR-Seq data, was used to implement custom analyses. Several samples that produced fewer than 5000 total TRB sequences were removed, so some 190 HIV repertoires were analyzed. Among the roughly 190 retained HIV repertoires, some 59 were collected before ART initiation and 120 to 140 after ART initiation. Repertoires were downsampled to 5000 TRB nucleotide sequences, and summary statistics were averaged over 100 downsampling iterations. The analysis kept only TRB sequences whose CDR3 regions were at least seven amino acids long. Two measures captured diversity: a Shannon entropy-derived clonality score and the Gini coefficient. Repertoire networks linked the top 5000 CDR3 amino acid sequences whenever two sequences differed by an edit distance of one. Antigen specificity groups and MHC restriction were predicted for TRB CDR3 amino acid sequences with GLIPH2. To flag known associations with CMV, EBV, HIV or tissue antigens, CDR3 amino acid sequences were compared against VDJdb and McPAS-TCR. Pre-ART, post-ART and control groups were compared with Wilcoxon signed-rank tests and Holm-Bonferroni correction. TCRdb provides this immuneACCESS table in a form limited to in-frame rearrangements. Some clones are lacking; in checked studies, under half of them reflect an unresolved V gene, and why the rest are absent is not known. V, J and clone size are taken as reported in that table, and D and trimming were inferred from the DNA itself. Here the sample has over 25,000 clones; roughly 98% occur a single time. The ten top clones hold under 2.5% of the sample.

A note on this clone: It has no known antigen specificity. No clone much larger than this one lies a single base away; base qualities are absent.

This chain joins TRBV25-1 to TRBJ2-3, and 8 junctional nucleotides match TRBD1. The clonotype was recovered from a man between 25 and 39 years old with HIV. The input for sequencing was unsorted PBMCs, taken 7.6 years after starting antiretroviral therapy. The DNA sequence is given as TGTGCCAGCAGTGAATTTAGAGGAGGAGACAGGGGAACAGATACGCAGTATTTT. This codes for CASSEFRGGDRGTDTQYF.